This TCR beta chain came from a study of beta chain features in type 1 diabetes. Across the study: Over all samples combined, 107,917,701 sorted cells were examined. General study points: TCRB CDR3 length was moderately but significantly reduced in all four CD4+ subsets of Type 1 diabetes patients.

About this clone itself: The antigen remains unidentified.

Researchers reported sorting CD4+ naive, central memory, regulatory and stem cell-like memory cells via CD45RO/CCR7/CD25/CD127/CD95/CD27. The CDR3 extends over 14 amino acids. V was clipped by 4 bases and J by 1 base, with 11 bases between them. Germline CDR1 MDHEN, CDR2 SYDVKM. The isolated RNA, all of it, was reverse transcribed, so expressed TCRB transcripts were what got sequenced. The table came from immunoSEQ multiplex PCR; TCRdb's copy has only in-frame clones and leaves some out. The data show hundreds of thousands of clones, over 7% seen once. The TCR originated in a man aged 25 to 45 with type 1 diabetes. Sequenced: central memory CD4+ T cells from blood. J is TRBJ2-7 and V is TRBV28, with a possible D match to TRBD1 (5 bases). The CDR3 coding sequence is TGTGCCAGCAGTTCCCATCAGGGATCCTACGAGCAGTACTTC. This translates into CASSSHQGSYEQYF.